A selection of T cell receptor beta chains follows, all from one sample in a study of T cell changes during pregnancy in multiple sclerosis. Profiling relied on immunoSEQ multiplex PCR, and the TCRdb table lists in-frame clones only, not all of them. Here the sample spans tens of thousands of clones, approximately 90% being singletons. The material was peripheral blood, obtained before pregnancy. The source of these receptors is a female donor with multiple sclerosis, enrolled in a pregnancy study. Each CDR3 is given with its conserved first and last residue. D genes are given only for firm matches. Some rows mark clone size as missing; the rest say once, few, many or name a class of expanded clone.

cdr3_nt | cdr3_aa | clone_size | j_call | v_call | d_call
TGCGCCAGCAGGGACAGGGCCGCCCAGAATGAAGCTTTCTTT | CASRDRAAQNEAFF | - | TRBJ1-1 | TRBV5-1 | TRBD1
TGTGCCAGCAGTTTGTTGACAGGGGGTCGCGGTGAAAAACTGTTTTTT | CASSLLTGGRGEKLFF | - | TRBJ1-4 | TRBV28 | TRBD1
TGTGCCAGCAGCACCAGCTCCTACAATGAGCAGTTCTTC | CASSTSSYNEQFF | - | TRBJ2-1 | TRBV7-3 | -
TGTGCCAGCAGCTCACAGGGAGACGAGCAGTACTTC | CASSSQGDEQYF | - | TRBJ2-7 | TRBV5-4 | -
TGTGCCTGGGTAGACGGGACTCCGATGTACAATGAGCAGTTCTTC | CAWVDGTPMYNEQFF | few | TRBJ2-1 | TRBV30 | -
TGCGCCAGCAGCCCGGTGGGCCGCCCCTACGAGCAGTACTTC | CASSPVGRPYEQYF | - | TRBJ2-7 | TRBV5-1 | -
TGTGCCAGCAGCTTAGGTGGACAGGGAAATCAGCCCCAGCATTTT | CASSLGGQGNQPQHF | - | TRBJ1-5 | TRBV7-2 | TRBD1
TGTGCCAGCCTTTGGGGGCCCAATCAGCCCCAGCATTTT | CASLWGPNQPQHF | - | TRBJ1-5 | TRBV2 | -
TGTGCCAGCAGCTCCGGGACAGGGGTGCATCAGCCCCAGCATTTT | CASSSGTGVHQPQHF | - | TRBJ1-5 | TRBV7-2 | TRBD1
TGTGCCAGCAGCTCCTTCCCCCTCGGGACTAGCGGGTATTTTACGCAGTATTTT | CASSSFPLGTSGYFTQYF | - | TRBJ2-3 | TRBV11-2 | TRBD2
TGTGCCAGCAGCTTTTTTTCCGGCGGGGACACCGGGGAGCTGTTTTTT | CASSFFSGGDTGELFF | once | TRBJ2-2 | TRBV7-8 | -
TGTGCCAGCAGCAGGGCCGATACCTACGAGCAGTACTTC | CASSRADTYEQYF | - | TRBJ2-7 | TRBV6-1 | -
TGTGCCAGCAGCTTAGGGACAGTGAACTATGGCTACACCTTC | CASSLGTVNYGYTF | - | TRBJ1-2 | TRBV7-9 | -
TGTGCCAGCAGCTTAGTTAACAGGGGGAGCGAGCAGTACTTC | CASSLVNRGSEQYF | - | TRBJ2-7 | TRBV7-8 | TRBD1
TGTGCCAGTAGTACAGGGGGCAATCAGCCCCAGCATTTT | CASSTGGNQPQHF | - | TRBJ1-5 | TRBV19 | -
TGTGCCAGCAGGGCGGTTGGAATAGGGCGGGTCACTGAAGCTTTCTTT | CASRAVGIGRVTEAFF | - | TRBJ1-1 | TRBV25-1 | -
TGTGCCACCAGCATCGGGGGTAGTATCACCGGGGAGCTGTTTTTT | CATSIGGSITGELFF | - | TRBJ2-2 | TRBV15 | -
TGTGCCAGCCGAAAGGCGGGTGGTTACGAGCAGTACTTC | CASRKAGGYEQYF | - | TRBJ2-7 | TRBV7-6 | -
TGCGCCAGCAGCTTGGAGGGGCCCTTGGAGACCCAGTACTTC | CASSLEGPLETQYF | - | TRBJ2-5 | TRBV5-1 | -
TGTGCCAGCTCACCACTCGACCAGGGGGTTCAGAACGAGCAGTACTTC | CASSPLDQGVQNEQYF | - | TRBJ2-7 | TRBV18 | TRBD1
TGCGCCAGCAGCCAGCGGACAGGGATCGCTGAAGCTTTCTTT | CASSQRTGIAEAFF | - | TRBJ1-1 | TRBV4-3 | TRBD1
TGTGCCAGTAGCATCCGGGGGTCGAACACCGGGGAGCTGTTTTTT | CASSIRGSNTGELFF | - | TRBJ2-2 | TRBV19 | -
TGTGCCAGCAGAACGGGAGGGGGGTACGAGCAGTACTTC | CASRTGGGYEQYF | - | TRBJ2-7 | TRBV27 | TRBD2
TGTGCCAGCAGCCAAGATCCCACAGCTGCTGAAGCTTTCTTT | CASSQDPTAAEAFF | - | TRBJ1-1 | TRBV4-2 | -
TGTGCCAGCAGTTTTGTGGGTGGAGCCGGGGAGCTGTTTTTT | CASSFVGGAGELFF | - | TRBJ2-2 | TRBV27 | -
TGTGCCAGCAGTGCCAGGGACAGGGTAATGGGCTACGAGCAGTACTTC | CASSARDRVMGYEQYF | - | TRBJ2-7 | TRBV2 | TRBD1
TGTGCCAGCAGCTCCCCGGGACAGGGGAATGAAAAACTGTTTTTT | CASSSPGQGNEKLFF | - | TRBJ1-4 | TRBV5-6 | TRBD1
TGCGCCAGCAGCTCTTCTCCGACTAGCTATACCTACGAGCAGTACTTC | CASSSSPTSYTYEQYF | - | TRBJ2-7 | TRBV5-1 | TRBD2
TGTGCCAGCAGTGAGGGACAGTACAATGAGCAGTTCTTC | CASSEGQYNEQFF | once | TRBJ2-1 | TRBV2 | TRBD1
TGTGCCAGCAGCTTAGGGCTAGCGACCTACAATGAGCAGTTCTTC | CASSLGLATYNEQFF | - | TRBJ2-1 | TRBV7-9 | -
TGTGCCAGCAGCTTCGACAGGGTCGAGCAGTACTTC | CASSFDRVEQYF | - | TRBJ2-7 | TRBV5-8 | TRBD1
TGTGCCAGCAGTGAAACGCGGCCACCCCTCCACTTT | CASSETRPPLHF | - | TRBJ1-6 | TRBV6-1 | -
TGTGCCAGCAGCTTAAAGGCGGGAGTCAATGAGCAGTTCTTC | CASSLKAGVNEQFF | - | TRBJ2-1 | TRBV7-3 | TRBD2
TGTGCCAGCAGCCCGATGAGAGGGCCTGGACAGGGGACCACTGAAGCTTTCTTT | CASSPMRGPGQGTTEAFF | - | TRBJ1-1 | TRBV7-9 | TRBD1
TGTGCCAGCAGCGTCATAGGGGGCTCGGACACTGAAGCTTTCTTT | CASSVIGGSDTEAFF | once | TRBJ1-1 | TRBV5-5 | TRBD1
TGCGCCAGCAGCCCTATGGTGGGGGGTGAGCAGTTCTTC | CASSPMVGGEQFF | - | TRBJ2-1 | TRBV4-3 | -
TGTGCCAGCAGTGTGTTACAGTTATATAGCAATCAGCCCCAGCATTTT | CASSVLQLYSNQPQHF | - | TRBJ1-5 | TRBV6-1 | -
TGTGCCAGCAGCCAAGGAGGGAGGGAAGAGACCCAGTACTTC | CASSQGGREETQYF | - | TRBJ2-5 | TRBV4-2 | TRBD2
TGCGCCAGCAGCGCGACAGGGGCGAGCTACGAGCAGTACTTC | CASSATGASYEQYF | - | TRBJ2-7 | TRBV5-1 | TRBD1
TGTGCCAGCTCGGACAGGGGACACTATGGCTACACCTTC | CASSDRGHYGYTF | - | TRBJ1-2 | TRBV18 | TRBD1
TGCGCCAGCAGCTTTACAGGAGGGGCCTCCTACGAGCAGTACTTC | CASSFTGGASYEQYF | - | TRBJ2-7 | TRBV5-1 | -
TGCAGCGTCCGGGACCCTTTGGAGGACAGGTTGTATGGCTACACCTTC | CSVRDPLEDRLYGYTF | - | TRBJ1-2 | TRBV29-1 | TRBD1
TGTGCCAGTAGTACCCACAGGGACGGGGAGCTGTTTTTT | CASSTHRDGELFF | once | TRBJ2-2 | TRBV19 | -
TGTGCCAGCAGTTACTCGCGGGCCAACGAGCAGTACTTC | CASSYSRANEQYF | - | TRBJ2-7 | TRBV6-5 | -
TGTGCCAGCAGTGAAGCTCGGGGTCAGCCCCAGCATTTT | CASSEARGQPQHF | - | TRBJ1-5 | TRBV6-1 | -
TGTGCCAGCGCCCGAGGGTGGTCCTACGAGCAGTACTTC | CASARGWSYEQYF | few | TRBJ2-7 | TRBV27 | -
TGTGCCAGTAGTATAGATATACACTCTGGGGCCAACGTCCTGACTTTC | CASSIDIHSGANVLTF | - | TRBJ2-6 | TRBV19 | -
TGTGCCAGCAGCGTAGAGTACGAGTCTAAACCCTACAATGAGCAGTTCTTC | CASSVEYESKPYNEQFF | - | TRBJ2-1 | TRBV9 | -
TGTGCCAGCAGTGAACCGAACCCACCATTAGGAGTAAGGTTGCCCGAGCAGTACTTC | CASSEPNPPLGVRLPEQYF | - | TRBJ2-7 | TRBV2 | -
TGTGCCAGCAGTTTTGGGAGGGGTTATTCCCTCGAGCAGTACTTC | CASSFGRGYSLEQYF | - | TRBJ2-7 | TRBV28 | TRBD2
TGCGCCAGCAGCCACCCTCCGGTCGGGACAAGAGATCAGCCCCAGCATTTT | CASSHPPVGTRDQPQHF | - | TRBJ1-5 | TRBV4-1 | -
TGCGCCAGCAGCCAAGATCAAGGGGCAGAAAATCAAGAGACCCAGTACTTC | CASSQDQGAENQETQYF | - | TRBJ2-5 | TRBV4-3 | -
TGTGCCATTGACAGGGGAGGAGACACTGAAGCTTTCTTT | CAIDRGGDTEAFF | - | TRBJ1-1 | TRBV6-6 | TRBD1